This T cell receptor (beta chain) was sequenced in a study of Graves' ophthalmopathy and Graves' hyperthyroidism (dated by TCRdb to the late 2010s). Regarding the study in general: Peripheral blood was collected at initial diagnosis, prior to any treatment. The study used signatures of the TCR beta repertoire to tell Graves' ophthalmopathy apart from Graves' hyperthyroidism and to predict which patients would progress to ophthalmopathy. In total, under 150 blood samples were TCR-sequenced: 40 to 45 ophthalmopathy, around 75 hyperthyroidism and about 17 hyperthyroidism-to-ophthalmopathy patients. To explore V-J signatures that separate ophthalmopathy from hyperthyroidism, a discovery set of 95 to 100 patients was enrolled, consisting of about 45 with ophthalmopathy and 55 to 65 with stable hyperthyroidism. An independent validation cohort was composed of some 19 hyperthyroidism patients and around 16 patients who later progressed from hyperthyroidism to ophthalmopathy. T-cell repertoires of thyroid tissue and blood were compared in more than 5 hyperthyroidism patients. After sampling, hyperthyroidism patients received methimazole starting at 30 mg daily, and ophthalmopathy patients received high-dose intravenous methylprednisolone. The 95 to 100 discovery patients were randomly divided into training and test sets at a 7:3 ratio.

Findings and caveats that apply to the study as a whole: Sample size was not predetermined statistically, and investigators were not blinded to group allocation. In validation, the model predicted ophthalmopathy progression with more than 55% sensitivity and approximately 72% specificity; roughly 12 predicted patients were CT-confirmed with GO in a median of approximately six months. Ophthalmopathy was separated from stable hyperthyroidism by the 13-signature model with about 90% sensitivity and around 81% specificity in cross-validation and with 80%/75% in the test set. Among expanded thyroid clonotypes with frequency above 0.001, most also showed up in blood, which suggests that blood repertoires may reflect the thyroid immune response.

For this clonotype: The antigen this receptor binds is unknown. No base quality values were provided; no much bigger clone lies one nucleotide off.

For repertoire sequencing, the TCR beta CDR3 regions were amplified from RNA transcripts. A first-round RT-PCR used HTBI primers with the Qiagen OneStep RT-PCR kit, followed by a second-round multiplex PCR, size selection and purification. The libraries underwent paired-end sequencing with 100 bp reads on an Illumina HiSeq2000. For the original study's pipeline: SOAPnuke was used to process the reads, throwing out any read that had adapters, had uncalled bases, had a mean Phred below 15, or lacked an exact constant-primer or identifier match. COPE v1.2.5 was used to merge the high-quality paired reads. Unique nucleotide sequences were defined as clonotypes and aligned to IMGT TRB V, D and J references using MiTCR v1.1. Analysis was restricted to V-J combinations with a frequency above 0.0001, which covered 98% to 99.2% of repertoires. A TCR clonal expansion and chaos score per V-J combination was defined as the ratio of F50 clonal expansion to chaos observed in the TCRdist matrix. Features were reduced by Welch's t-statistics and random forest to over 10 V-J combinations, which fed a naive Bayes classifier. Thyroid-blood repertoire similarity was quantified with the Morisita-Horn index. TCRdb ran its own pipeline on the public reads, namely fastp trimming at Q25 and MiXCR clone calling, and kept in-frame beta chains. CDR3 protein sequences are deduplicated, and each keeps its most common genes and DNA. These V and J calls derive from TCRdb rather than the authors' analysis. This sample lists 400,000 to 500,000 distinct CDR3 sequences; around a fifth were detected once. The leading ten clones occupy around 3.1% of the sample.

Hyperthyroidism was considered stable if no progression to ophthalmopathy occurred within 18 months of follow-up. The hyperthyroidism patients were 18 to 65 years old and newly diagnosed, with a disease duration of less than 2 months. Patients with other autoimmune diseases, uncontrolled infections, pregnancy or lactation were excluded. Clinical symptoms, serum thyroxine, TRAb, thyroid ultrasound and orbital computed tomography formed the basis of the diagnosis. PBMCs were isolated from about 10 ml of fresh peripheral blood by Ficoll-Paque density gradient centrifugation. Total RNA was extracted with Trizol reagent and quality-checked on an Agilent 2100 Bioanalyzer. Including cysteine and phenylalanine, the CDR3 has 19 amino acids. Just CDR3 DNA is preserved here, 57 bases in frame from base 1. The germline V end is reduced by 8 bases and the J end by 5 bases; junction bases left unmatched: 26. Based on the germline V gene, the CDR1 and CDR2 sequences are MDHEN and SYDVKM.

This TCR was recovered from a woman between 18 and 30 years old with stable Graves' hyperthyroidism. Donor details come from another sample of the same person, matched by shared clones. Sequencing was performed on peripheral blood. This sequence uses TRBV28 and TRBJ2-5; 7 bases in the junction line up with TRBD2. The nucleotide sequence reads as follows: TGTGCCAGCGGGCCGACGGTAGCGGGCTACGGACCTGAGGGGGAGACCCAGTACTTC. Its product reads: CASGPTVAGYGPEGETQYF.